The entry below gives a single T cell receptor (beta chain) sequence along with its context. Its antigen is still unknown. The entry originates in a study of cytomegalovirus exposure and HLA in healthy donors. At the level of the study: In a later analysis, the 120 or so validation repertoires were reported to have used the same platform as the 650 to 800 first-cohort repertoires.

Study outcomes and limitations: The study designated roughly 150 TCR beta chains cytomegalovirus-associated. Most sequenced TCRs were rare (though some public TCRs occurred in many donors).

Per the germline V gene, CDR1 is MNHEY and CDR2 is SMNVEV (reference sequence). V was shortened by 4 bases and J by 1 base, with 8 bases between the two germline ends. This CDR3 has 15 amino acids. Among the 110 or so subjects of the validation cohort, separate from the roughly 670-subject first cohort, were the donors. TCRdb keeps only in-frame clones here, not all; method: immunoSEQ multiplex PCR. The profile shows around 110,000 clones, about 88% of them singletons. This receptor was obtained from a woman between 18 and 30 years old in good health and CMV-seropositive. Sequencing used PBMCs. V usage is TRBV27 and J usage is TRBJ2-6; D not certain. The CDR3 DNA is TGTGCCAGCAGTTCTCGGCGGTCTGGGGCCAACGTCCTGACTTTC. Its translation is CASSSRRSGANVLTF.